This T cell receptor (beta chain) was documented in a study of spatial heterogeneity in lung cancer. This clonotype has a count of ten or more. Its antigen is still unknown. The study's findings and limits: Whereas they appeared in blood less at follow-up, ubiquitous expanded tumor TCRs appeared there more at resection.

The CDR3 totals 15 residues. The trim removed 5 bases at V and 10 bases at J, leaving 10 bases unmatched. Germline V CDR1 and CDR2: SGHRS, YFSETQ. Unique molecular identifiers tagged every individual TCR cDNA molecule. In TCRdb, the 5' RACE reads were re-called with MiXCR into one record per CDR3 protein. The data show about 36,000 distinct CDR3 sequences, less than 5.5% seen once. Time point indicated: sample taken at primary tumor resection. Tumor, nontumor lung or frozen PBMC supplied whole RNA that was sequenced unsorted. This TCR was sampled from a female donor with early-stage non-small cell lung cancer. Sequenced material: PBMCs, taken at surgery. This chain links TRBV5-1 with TRBJ2-1, with 12 nucleotides matching TRBD2. The CDR3 nucleotides are TGCGCCAGCAGGCTAGCGGGGGGGCCCACGGAAGAGCAGTTCTTC. Translating it yields CASRLAGGPTEEQFF.